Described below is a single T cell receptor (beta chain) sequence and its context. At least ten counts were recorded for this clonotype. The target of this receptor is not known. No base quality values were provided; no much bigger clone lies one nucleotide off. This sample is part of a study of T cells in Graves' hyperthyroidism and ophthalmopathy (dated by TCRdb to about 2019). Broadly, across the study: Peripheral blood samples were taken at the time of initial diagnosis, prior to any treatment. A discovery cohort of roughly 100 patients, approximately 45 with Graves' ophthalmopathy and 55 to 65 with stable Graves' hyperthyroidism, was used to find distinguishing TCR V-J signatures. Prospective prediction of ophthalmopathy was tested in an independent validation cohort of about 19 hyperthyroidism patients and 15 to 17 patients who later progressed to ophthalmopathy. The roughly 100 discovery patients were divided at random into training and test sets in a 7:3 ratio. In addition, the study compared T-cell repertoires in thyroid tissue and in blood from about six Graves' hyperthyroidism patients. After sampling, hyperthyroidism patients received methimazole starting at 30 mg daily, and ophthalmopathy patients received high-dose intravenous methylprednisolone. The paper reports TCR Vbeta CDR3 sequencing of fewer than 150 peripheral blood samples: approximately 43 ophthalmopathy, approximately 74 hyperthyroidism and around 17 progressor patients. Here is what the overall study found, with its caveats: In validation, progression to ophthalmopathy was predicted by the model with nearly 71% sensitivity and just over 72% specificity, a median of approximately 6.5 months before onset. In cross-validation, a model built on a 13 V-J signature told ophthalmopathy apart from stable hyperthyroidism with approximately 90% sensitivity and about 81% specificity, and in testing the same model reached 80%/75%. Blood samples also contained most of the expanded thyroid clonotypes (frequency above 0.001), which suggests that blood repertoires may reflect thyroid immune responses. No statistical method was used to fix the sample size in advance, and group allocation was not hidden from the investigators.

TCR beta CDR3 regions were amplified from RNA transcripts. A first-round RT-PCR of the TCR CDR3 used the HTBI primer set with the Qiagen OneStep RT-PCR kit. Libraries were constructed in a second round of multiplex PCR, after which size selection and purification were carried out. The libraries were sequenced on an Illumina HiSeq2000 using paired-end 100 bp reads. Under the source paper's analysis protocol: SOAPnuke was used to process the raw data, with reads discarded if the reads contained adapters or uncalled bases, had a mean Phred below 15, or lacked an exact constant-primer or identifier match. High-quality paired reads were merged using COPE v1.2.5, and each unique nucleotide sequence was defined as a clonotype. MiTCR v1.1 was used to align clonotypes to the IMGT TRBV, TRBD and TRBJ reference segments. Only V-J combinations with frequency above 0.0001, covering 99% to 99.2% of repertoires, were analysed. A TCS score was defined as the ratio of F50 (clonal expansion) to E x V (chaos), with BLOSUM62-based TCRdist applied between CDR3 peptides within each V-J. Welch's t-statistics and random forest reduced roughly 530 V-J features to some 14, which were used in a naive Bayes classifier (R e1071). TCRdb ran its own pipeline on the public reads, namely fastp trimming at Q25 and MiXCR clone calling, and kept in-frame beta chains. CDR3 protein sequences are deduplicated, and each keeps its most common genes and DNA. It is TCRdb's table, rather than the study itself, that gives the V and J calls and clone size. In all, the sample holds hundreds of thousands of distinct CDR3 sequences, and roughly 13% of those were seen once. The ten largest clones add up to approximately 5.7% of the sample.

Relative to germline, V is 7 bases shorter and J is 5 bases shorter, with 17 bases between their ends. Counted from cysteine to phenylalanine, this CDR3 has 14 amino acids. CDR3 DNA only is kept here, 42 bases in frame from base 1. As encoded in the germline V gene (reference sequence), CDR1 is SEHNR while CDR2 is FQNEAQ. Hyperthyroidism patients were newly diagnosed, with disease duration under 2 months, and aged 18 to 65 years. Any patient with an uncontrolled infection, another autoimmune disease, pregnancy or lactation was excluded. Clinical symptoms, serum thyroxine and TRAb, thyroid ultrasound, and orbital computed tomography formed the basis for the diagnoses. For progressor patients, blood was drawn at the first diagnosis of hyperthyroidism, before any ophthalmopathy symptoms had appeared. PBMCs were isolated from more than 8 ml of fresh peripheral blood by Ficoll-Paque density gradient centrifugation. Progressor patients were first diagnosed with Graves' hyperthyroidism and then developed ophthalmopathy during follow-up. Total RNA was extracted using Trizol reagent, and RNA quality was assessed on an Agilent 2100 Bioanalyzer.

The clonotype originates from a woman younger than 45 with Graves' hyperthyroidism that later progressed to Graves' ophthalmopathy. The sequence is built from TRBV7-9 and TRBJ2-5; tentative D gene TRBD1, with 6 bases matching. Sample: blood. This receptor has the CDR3 CASTGWQGMETQYF. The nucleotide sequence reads TGTGCCAGCACCGGGTGGCAGGGGATGGAGACCCAGTACTTC.